The rows below give T cell receptor beta chains drawn from one sample of a study of technical replicates of blood from a handful of donors. Method: immunoSEQ multiplex PCR; TCRdb's copy keeps in-frame clones and lacks some. The sample lists fewer than 20,000 clones, 82% seen once, with about 9.5% in the top ten. Source material: PBMCs. These receptor sequences come from a human donor in good health. Some clones in this sample may be carry-over from other donors' samples. The CDR3 runs from the conserved cysteine through the conserved F or W. Fields, in order: D gene, clone size, V gene, J gene, CDR3 protein, CDR3 DNA. The D gene is left open where the match is weak. Clone size is shown for a subset of rows, as once, few, many or a class of expanded clone.

NA	NA	TRBV6-5	TRBJ2-3	CASSYSGGRYTDTQYF	TGTGCCAGCAGTTACTCCGGGGGGCGGTACACAGATACGCAGTATTTT
TRBD1	once	TRBV20-1	TRBJ1-2	CSARQGYGYTF	TGCAGTGCAAGACAGGGCTATGGCTACACCTTC
NA	NA	TRBV7-9	TRBJ2-7	CASSQTAQPWEQYF	TGTGCCAGCAGCCAGACAGCTCAACCTTGGGAGCAGTACTTC
TRBD1	NA	TRBV18	TRBJ1-2	CASSPGQGYGYTF	TGTGCCAGCTCCCCAGGACAGGGGTATGGCTACACCTTC
NA	NA	TRBV30	TRBJ2-6	CAWGAPSSGANVLTF	TGTGCCTGGGGGGCGCCGAGCTCTGGGGCCAACGTCCTGACTTTC
TRBD2	NA	TRBV7-9	TRBJ2-3	CASSFTSGRRDTQYF	TGTGCCAGCAGCTTTACTAGCGGGAGAAGAGATACGCAGTATTTT
TRBD2	once	TRBV9	TRBJ2-1	CASSVGGGSYNEQFF	TGTGCCAGCAGCGTAGGGGGGGGGTCCTACAATGAGCAGTTCTTC
TRBD1	NA	TRBV19	TRBJ2-5	CASSSLGTVQETQYF	TGTGCCAGTAGTAGCCTTGGGACAGTCCAAGAGACCCAGTACTTC
TRBD1	NA	TRBV30	TRBJ1-5	CAWSWRQGVRPQHF	TGTGCCTGGAGTTGGAGACAGGGGGTGAGGCCCCAGCATTTT
NA	NA	TRBV10-2	TRBJ2-7	CASSESWGPYEQYF	TGCGCCAGCAGTGAAAGCTGGGGGCCTTACGAGCAGTACTTC
TRBD2	NA	TRBV6-6	TRBJ2-7	CASRGGSYEQYF	TGTGCCAGCAGGGGGGGGTCCTACGAGCAGTACTTC
NA	NA	TRBV20-1	TRBJ2-7	CSASDRYEQYF	TGCAGTGCTTCGGACAGATACGAGCAGTACTTC
NA	NA	TRBV30	TRBJ1-4	CAWKSDFNEKLFF	TGTGCCTGGAAGTCGGACTTTAATGAAAAACTGTTTTTT
NA	NA	TRBV28	TRBJ2-5	CASIYQETQYF	TGTGCCAGCATCTACCAAGAGACCCAGTACTTC
TRBD2	NA	TRBV6-6	TRBJ2-7	CASRHLAGGPYEQYF	TGTGCCAGCAGACACTTAGCGGGAGGGCCTTACGAGCAGTACTTC